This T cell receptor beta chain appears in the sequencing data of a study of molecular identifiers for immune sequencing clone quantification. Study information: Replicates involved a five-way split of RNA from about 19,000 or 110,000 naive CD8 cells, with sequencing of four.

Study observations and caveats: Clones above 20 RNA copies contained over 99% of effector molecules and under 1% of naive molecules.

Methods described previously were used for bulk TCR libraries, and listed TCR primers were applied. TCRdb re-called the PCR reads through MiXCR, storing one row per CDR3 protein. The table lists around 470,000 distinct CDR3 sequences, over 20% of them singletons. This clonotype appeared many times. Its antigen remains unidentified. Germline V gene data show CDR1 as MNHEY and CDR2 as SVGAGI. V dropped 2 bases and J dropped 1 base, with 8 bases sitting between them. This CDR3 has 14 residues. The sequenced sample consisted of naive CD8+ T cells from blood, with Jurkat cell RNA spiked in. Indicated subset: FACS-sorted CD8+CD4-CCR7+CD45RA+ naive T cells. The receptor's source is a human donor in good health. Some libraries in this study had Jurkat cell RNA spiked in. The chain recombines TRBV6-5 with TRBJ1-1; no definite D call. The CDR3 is CASSYAGTNTEAFF. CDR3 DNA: TGTGCCAGCAGTTACGCAGGCACGAACACTGAAGCTTTCTTT.